The 13 T cell receptor beta chains below all came from one sample that was sequenced in a study of T cell changes during pregnancy in multiple sclerosis (dated by TCRdb to about 2019). The method was the immunoSEQ multiplex PCR assay. The clones in this table, taken by TCRdb from immuneACCESS, are in-frame only. Not every clone is retained; where verified, under half of the shortfall comes from an unresolved V gene, and the cause of the rest is unknown. The sample table lists around 60,000 clones, about 90% of them with a count of one. Around 0.5% of the sample belongs to the ten largest clones. The sequenced sample was CD4+ T cells from peripheral blood mononuclear cells, obtained after pregnancy. The receptors originated from a female donor in good health, enrolled as a control in a pregnancy study.

J is TRBJ2-3 and V is TRBV6-1; 8 bases are shared with TRBD1. The CDR3 consists of 14 residues. V lost 6 bases, J lost 4 bases, and 6 bases stayed unmatched. Germline V CDR1 and CDR2: MNHNS, SASEGT. The chain's CDR3 is CASSDRGLSDTQYF. The CDR3 nucleotides are TGTGCCAGCAGCGACAGGGGTCTCTCAGATACGCAGTATTTT.

V is TRBV19 and J is TRBJ2-5, with 11 bases lining up with TRBD2. The CDR3 covers 14 residues. Trimming removed 6 bases from V and 4 bases from J; junction bases left unmatched: 4. CDR1 and CDR2 (germline): LNHDA, SQIVND (reference sequence). For the CDR3, the DNA is TGTGCCAGTAGGCCCGGGACTAGCGGAGAGACCCAGTACTTC. It is translated as CASRPGTSGETQYF. Combining the CDR3 with reference TRBV19 and TRBJ2-5 gives the whole variable domain DGGITQSPKYLFRKEGQNVTLSCEQNLNHDAMYWYRQDPGQGLRLIYYSQIVNDFQKGDIAEGYSVSREKKESFPLTVTSAQKNPTAFYLCASRPGTSGETQYFGPGTRLLVL.

This chain connects TRBV5-1 to TRBJ2-5; 7 nucleotides align to TRBD1. The germline V gene encodes CDR1 SGHRS and CDR2 YFSETQ. Germline trimming cut 7 bases from V and 4 bases from J; bases unmatched to any gene: 10. The CDR3 sequence is 14 residues long. This CDR3 reads CASGPGQRAETQYF. In nucleotides, the CDR3 is TGCGCCAGCGGACCGGGACAGAGGGCAGAGACCCAGTACTTC.

The chain links TRBV7-2 to TRBJ2-3; possible D gene TRBD1, 6 bases. In germline, CDR1 is SGHTA, CDR2 FQGNSA. The CDR3 loop spans 12 amino acids. V was pared by 0 bases and J by 12 bases, with 10 bases between. CDR3 coding DNA: TGTGCCAGCAGCTTAGCAACAGGGCCTCAGTATTTT. The encoded protein is CASSLATGPQYF.

The J gene is TRBJ1-6, the V gene TRBV6-1, with unresolved D. The CDR3 length is 12 residues. CDR1 MNHNS and CDR2 SASEGT come from the germline V gene. Trimming cost V 7 bases and J 10 bases, with 11 bases left between them. CDR3 DNA sequence: TGTGCCAGCACCGTGAACGGGTCACCCCTCCACTTT. This sequence encodes CASTVNGSPLHF.

The gene calls are TRBV4-2 and TRBJ1-4, with 7 bases that match TRBD1. Losses at the gene ends were 4 bases for V and 5 bases for J; bases not matched to a gene: 16. The germline V gene encodes CDR1 LGHNA and CDR2 YNFKEQ. The CDR3 sequence is 18 residues long. In DNA, the CDR3 is TGTGCCAGCAGCCCTACACATCGGACAGGCGGTGGGAATGAAAAACTGTTTTTT. Its protein is CASSPTHRTGGGNEKLFF.

The CDR3, as DNA: TGCGCCAGCAGCCAAACCCCACTAGCCAAAAACATTCAGTACTTC. This gives the protein CASSQTPLAKNIQYF. The J gene is TRBJ2-4, the V gene TRBV4-1; D is uncertain. The CDR3 is 15 residues long. V lost 2 bases to trimming and J lost 0 bases, with 8 bases between them. Germline V gene data show CDR1 as MGHRA and CDR2 as YSYEKL.

The chain recombines TRBV27 with TRBJ2-2; 9 nucleotides line up with TRBD1. The CDR3 has 14 residues. Per germline, CDR1 MNHEY and CDR2 SMNVEV (reference sequence). Trimming removed 5 bases from V and 7 bases from J; junction bases left unmatched: 5. CDR3 loop: CASSHRGRVGELFF. The CDR3 region has the DNA TGTGCCAGCAGTCACAGGGGGCGCGTCGGGGAGCTGTTTTTT.

J is TRBJ1-5 and V is TRBV19; D might be TRBD1 (6 bases). Germline V lookup: CDR1 LNHDA, CDR2 SQIVND (reference sequence). Trimming left V 5 bases short and J 5 bases short, with 7 bases between. This CDR3 contains 12 residues. The CDR3 DNA sequence: TGTGCCAGTAGTTGGACAGATCAGCCCCAGCATTTT. Translation gives CASSWTDQPQHF. Together with reference TRBV19 and TRBJ1-5, the CDR3 gives the full variable domain: DGGITQSPKYLFRKEGQNVTLSCEQNLNHDAMYWYRQDPGQGLRLIYYSQIVNDFQKGDIAEGYSVSREKKESFPLTVTSAQKNPTAFYLCASSWTDQPQHFGDGTRLSIL.

The chain combines TRBV19 with TRBJ1-3; 7 bases are shared with TRBD1. The junction had 20 bases not matched to a gene; V was cut back by 9 bases and J by 3 bases. This CDR3 region has 18 residues. In germline, CDR1 is LNHDA, CDR2 SQIVND (reference sequence). The CDR3 DNA is TGTGCCAGCACAGCCTACAGGGGCAGGGTACAAGGTGGAAACACCATATATTTT. Amino acids: CASTAYRGRVQGGNTIYF.

The rearrangement joins TRBV29-1 to TRBJ1-1, with D possibly TRBD1 on 6 matching bases. Germline CDR1 reads SQVTM; CDR2 reads ANQGSEA. The V end lost 4 bases, the J end lost 1 base, and 16 bases lay between the germline ends. The CDR3 contains 15 residues. The CDR3 protein is CSVAFRGQWNTEAFF. In nucleotides, the CDR3 is TGCAGCGTTGCTTTTCGAGGACAGTGGAACACTGAAGCTTTCTTT.

V usage is TRBV9 and J usage is TRBJ2-1; 10 positions agree with TRBD2. The CDR3 sequence is 15 residues long. V lost 3 bases to trimming and J lost 8 bases; unmatched junction nucleotides: 8. Germline V gives CDR1 SGDLS, CDR2 YYNGEE. CDR3 nucleotides: TGTGCCAGCAGCGCCCGAGCGGGGGGGCCAGATGAGCAGTTCTTC. Translation: CASSARAGGPDEQFF.

The chain joins TRBV11-3 to TRBJ1-1; weak D call: TRBD1 (6 bases). Germline assignment: CDR1 SGHNT and CDR2 YENEEA. V was cut by 1 base and J by 1 base, with 22 bases left in between. The CDR3 length is 19 residues. The CDR3 is CASSLGGRGQTTWNTEAFF. CDR3 coding DNA: TGTGCCAGCAGCTTAGGAGGGCGAGGACAGACGACTTGGAACACTGAAGCTTTCTTT. The full variable domain, rest sourced from reference TRBV11-3 and TRBJ1-1, is EAGVVQSPRYKIIEKKQPVAFWCNPISGHNTLYWYLQNLGQGPELLIRYENEEAVDDSQLPKDRFSAERLKGVDSTLKIQPAELGDSAVYLCASSLGGRGQTTWNTEAFFGQGTRLTVV.